The 21 T cell receptor beta chains given below trace back to one sample, sequenced in a study of blood T cells in healthy people across ages. Then a second PCR, running about 6 to 12 cycles, was carried out with a sample-barcoded 5' primer and a J-beta primer mix. TCRdb ran MiXCR on the 5' RACE reads and lists one entry per CDR3 protein. The sample consists of about 800,000 distinct CDR3 sequences, 25% of them appearing once. These records were also assigned to another study, of T cells of mothers and their children.

What was sequenced was blood. These receptors all come from a boy younger than 18 in good health.

This clonotype was seen only a few times. The CDR3 coding sequence is TGTGCCACCAGCCCGACGGCTAGCGGGAGAGCCAACGAGCAGTACTTC. This codes for CATSPTASGRANEQYF. The chain carries TRBV15 and TRBJ2-5; 10 positions agree with TRBD2. The end of the DNA is better explained by TRBJ2-7, so the J call may be wrong. This CDR3 is built from 16 residues. Germline V gives CDR1 LNHNV, CDR2 YYDKDF (reference sequence).

The rearrangement links TRBV6-5 to TRBJ1-1; the D is unclear. Germline lookup yields CDR1 MNHEY and CDR2 SVGAGI. V was clipped by 0 bases and J by 2 bases, with 7 bases between them. This CDR3 contains 14 residues. CDR3 bases: TGTGCCAGCAGTTACTCTACAGTCAACACTGAAGCTTTCTTT. Translation gives CASSYSTVNTEAFF.

The chain recombines TRBV28 with TRBJ1-5; the D is unclear. The CDR3 has 13 amino acids. Trimming pared 3 bases from V and 11 bases from J, leaving 14 bases between. CDR1 MDHEN and CDR2 SYDVKM come from the germline V gene. CDR3 amino acids: CASSLLFPGSQHF. As DNA, the CDR3 is TGTGCCAGCAGTTTGTTATTCCCTGGCTCCCAGCATTTT.

This rearrangement joins TRBV7-2 to TRBJ1-2; unclear D gene. This CDR3 region has 16 residues. Trimming cost V 3 bases and J 3 bases, with 17 bases left between them. Germline-derived CDR1 and CDR2 are SGHTA and FQGNSA. The DNA for the CDR3 is TGTGCCAGCAGCTTCCGCCCCTGGGCGCAAGACTATGGCTACACCTTC. Its translation: CASSFRPWAQDYGYTF.

CDR3 in amino acids: CASSPRLTNEQFF. CDR3 nucleotide sequence: TGTGCCAGCAGCCCTAGACTCACCAATGAGCAGTTCTTC. The V gene is TRBV3-1, the J gene TRBJ2-1; D is undetermined. V lost 4 bases and J 6 bases, leaving 10 bases between the germline ends. This CDR3 has 13 amino acids. From germline, CDR1 is LGHDT and CDR2 YNNKEL (reference sequence).

V and J are TRBV29-1 and TRBJ1-1, with a tentative D call TRBD1 (6 bases). V was shortened by 1 base and J by 4 bases, with 13 bases between the two germline ends. CDR1 and CDR2 (germline): SQVTM, ANQGSEA. The CDR3 consists of 14 residues. The CDR3 DNA reads TGCAGCGTTGAAGGGCAGGGGAGTTCCACTGAAGCTTTCTTT. Its translation: CSVEGQGSSTEAFF.

The chain employs TRBV29-1 and TRBJ2-5; 7 positions agree with TRBD2. Near its end, the DNA agrees better with TRBJ2-7, so the J call may be wrong. Germline loops: CDR1 SQVTM, CDR2 ANQGSEA. The CDR3 is 14 amino acids. CDR3 DNA: TGCAGCATTCCCCGGGCTAGCGGTTCCTACGAGCAGTACTTC. This encodes CSIPRASGSYEQYF.

This chain links TRBV6-1 with TRBJ2-7; perhaps TRBD2 as D (5 bases). Between the trimmed V and J ends, which lost 7 bases and 0 bases, there was a span of 10 bases. Germline CDR1 MNHNS, CDR2 SASEGT. The CDR3 is made up of 13 amino acids. CDR3 residues: CASNGDLSYEQYF. DNA for the CDR3: TGTGCCAGCAACGGGGATCTCTCCTACGAGCAGTACTTC.

Remarks on this clonotype: An end of the junction does not agree with germline; a read error may underlie this. This sequence joins TRBV12-3 or TRBV12-4 and TRBJ2-3, with D unclear. The CDR3 runs to 14 residues. The CDR3 loop reads CASSRQLPTDAQYF. The CDR3 DNA is TGTGCCAGCAGTAGACAATTGCCCACAGATGCGCAGTATTTT.

The chain couples TRBV20-1 to TRBJ1-4; D is unclear. From germline, CDR1 is DFQATT and CDR2 SNEGSKA (reference sequence). Trimming removed 2 bases at V and 3 bases at J, with 10 bases between. The CDR3 loop spans 14 amino acids. This CDR3 reads CSARTGAANEKLFF. For the CDR3, the DNA is TGCAGTGCTAGAACCGGTGCAGCTAATGAAAAACTGTTTTTT.

The rearrangement joins TRBV27 to TRBJ2-7; possible D gene TRBD2, 7 bases. This CDR3 comprises 16 residues. CDR1 is MNHEY and CDR2 is SMNVEV in the germline V gene (reference sequence). Between the trimmed V and J ends, which lost 5 bases and 5 bases, there was a span of 22 bases. The CDR3 protein is CASSQNRPGGLHEQYF. As DNA, the CDR3 is TGTGCCAGCAGTCAAAACCGCCCCGGGGGGCTCCACGAGCAGTACTTC.

This chain uses TRBV28 with TRBJ2-7; 8 bases map to TRBD2. CDR3 length equals 15 residues. Per the germline V gene, CDR1 is MDHEN and CDR2 is SYDVKM. The trim removed 6 bases at V and 5 bases at J, leaving 12 bases unmatched. The CDR3 is CASSQPGGAPNEQYF. The CDR3 DNA follows: TGTGCCAGCAGCCAACCCGGGGGGGCACCTAACGAGCAGTACTTC.

J is TRBJ2-7 and V is TRBV20-1; 7 nucleotides agree with TRBD1. The CDR3 consists of 15 residues. Germline V gives CDR1 DFQATT, CDR2 SNEGSKA (reference sequence). V gave up 6 bases and J gave up 1 base; unmatched junction bases: 12. CDR3 nucleotide sequence: TGCAGTGCCCACGGTAGGGGACAGCAGTCCTACGAGCAGTACTTC. Translation gives CSAHGRGQQSYEQYF.

The rearrangement uses TRBV4-1 and TRBJ1-4, with D possibly TRBD1 on 6 matching bases. This CDR3 is 15 amino acids long. Germline CDR1 is MGHRA and CDR2 is YSYEKL. The V end lost 4 bases, the J end lost 8 bases, and 17 bases lay between the germline ends. The CDR3 spells CASSRSLRDKEKLFF. As DNA, the CDR3 is TGCGCCAGCAGCCGTAGTTTAAGGGACAAGGAAAAACTGTTTTTT.

The V call is TRBV12-5, the J call TRBJ2-3; 8 bases are shared with TRBD1. Looked up from germline, CDR1 is LGHNT and CDR2 is FRNRAP. This CDR3 has 15 amino acids. The V and J ends lost 5 bases and 4 bases, in that order; junction bases with no gene match: 8. CDR3 region: CASGQGAQISDTQYF. The DNA of the CDR3 is TGTGCTAGTGGTCAGGGGGCGCAGATATCAGATACGCAGTATTTT.

This clonotype was counted between two and nine times. The rearrangement links TRBV7-3 to TRBJ2-1, with D possibly TRBD1 on 6 matching bases. The V and J ends lost 2 bases and 4 bases respectively, with 9 bases between them. CDR1 and CDR2 from the germline V gene are SGHTA and FQGTGA. The CDR3 sequence is 14 residues long. CDR3 nucleotide sequence: TGTGCCAGCAGCTTACAGAGGGGGTACAATGAGCAGTTCTTC. Encoded protein: CASSLQRGYNEQFF.

The gene calls are TRBV7-9 and TRBJ1-4, with a weak D call TRBD1 (6 bases). Trimming shortened V by 3 bases and J by 11 bases, and 19 bases separated the two germline ends. This CDR3 is 15 amino acids long. Germline V gene lookup returns CDR1 SEHNR and CDR2 FQNEAQ (reference sequence). Here the CDR3 reads CASSLAPGAEGKLFF. As DNA, the CDR3 is TGTGCCAGCAGCTTGGCTCCGGGGGCCGAGGGGAAACTGTTTTTT.

In this sample, this clonotype turned up a few times. The rearrangement uses TRBV20-1 and TRBJ2-5; D remains ambiguous. Per the germline V gene, CDR1 is DFQATT and CDR2 is SNEGSKA (reference sequence). This CDR3 spans 14 amino acids. Trimming shortened V by 0 bases and J by 0 bases, and 8 bases separated the two germline ends. CDR3 in amino acids: CSARDHNYQETQYF. CDR3 DNA sequence: TGCAGTGCTAGAGATCATAATTACCAAGAGACCCAGTACTTC.

The chain joins TRBV20-1 to TRBJ2-7; the D gene is possibly TRBD1 (6 bases). The CDR3 covers 14 residues. Germline CDR1 and CDR2: DFQATT and SNEGSKA (reference sequence). Trimming shortened V by 3 bases and J by 0 bases, and 12 bases separated the two germline ends. Here the CDR3 reads CSARRQAGSYEQYF. The DNA of the CDR3 is TGCAGTGCTAGGAGACAGGCCGGCTCCTACGAGCAGTACTTC.

This clonotype was seen a handful of times. The V and J genes are TRBV7-2 and TRBJ1-1, with D hard to call. The V gene's germline CDR1 is SGHTA and CDR2 FQGNSA. This CDR3 has 14 residues. Trimming removed 4 bases at V and 3 bases at J, with 12 bases between. CDR3 coding DNA: TGTGCCAGCAGCTCAGCGGGGTCCTACACTGAAGCTTTCTTT. It yields the protein CASSSAGSYTEAFF.

This clonotype came up a few times. The rearrangement uses TRBV20-1 and TRBJ2-1; 9 bases match TRBD2. The CDR3 loop spans 15 amino acids. The J segment lost 0 bases and the V segment lost 5 bases, leaving 5 bases of the junction unmatched. Per the germline V gene, CDR1 is DFQATT and CDR2 is SNEGSKA (reference sequence). CDR3: CSAPSGVSSYNEQFF. CDR3 sequence (DNA): TGCAGTGCTCCTAGCGGGGTGAGCTCCTACAATGAGCAGTTCTTC.